This T cell receptor beta chain was obtained from a study of blood T cell repertoires in COVID-19. Germline lookup yields CDR1 LGHDT and CDR2 YNNKEL (reference sequence). The V gene lost 6 bases and the J gene lost 4 bases, with 16 bases spanning the gap. The CDR3 totals 15 residues. Assay used: immunoSEQ multiplex PCR; TCRdb lists only in-frame clones, some missing. The data hold hundreds of thousands of clones, with under 90% observed a single time. This sequence was found in a man aged 60-69 years who had recovered from COVID-19. The sequenced material came from peripheral blood. This chain uses TRBV3-1 (or the pseudogene TRBV3-2) with TRBJ2-1; TRBD2 might be the D (5 bases). CDR3 region: CASRLQDSGYNEQFF. CDR3 bases: TGTGCCAGCAGATTGCAGGACTCGGGATACAATGAGCAGTTCTTC.